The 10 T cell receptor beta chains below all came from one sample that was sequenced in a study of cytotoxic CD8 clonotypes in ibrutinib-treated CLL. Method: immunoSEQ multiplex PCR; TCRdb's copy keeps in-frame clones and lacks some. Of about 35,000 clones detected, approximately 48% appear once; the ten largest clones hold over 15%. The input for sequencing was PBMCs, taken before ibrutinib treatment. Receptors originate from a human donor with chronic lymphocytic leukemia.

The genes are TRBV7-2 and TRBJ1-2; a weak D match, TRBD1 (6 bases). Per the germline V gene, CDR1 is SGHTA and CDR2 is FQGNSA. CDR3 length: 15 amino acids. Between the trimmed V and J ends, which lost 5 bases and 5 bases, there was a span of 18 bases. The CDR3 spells CASSRTRGGPYGYTF. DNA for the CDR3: TGTGCCAGCAGCCGGACCCGGGGGGGGCCATATGGCTACACCTTC.

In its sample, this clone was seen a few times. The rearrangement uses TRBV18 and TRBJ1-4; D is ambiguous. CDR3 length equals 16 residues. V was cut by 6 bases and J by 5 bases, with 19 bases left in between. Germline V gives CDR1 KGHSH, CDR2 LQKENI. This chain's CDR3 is CASSPLGSRANEKLFF. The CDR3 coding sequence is TGTGCCAGCTCCCCCTTGGGCAGCCGCGCGAATGAAAAACTGTTTTTT.

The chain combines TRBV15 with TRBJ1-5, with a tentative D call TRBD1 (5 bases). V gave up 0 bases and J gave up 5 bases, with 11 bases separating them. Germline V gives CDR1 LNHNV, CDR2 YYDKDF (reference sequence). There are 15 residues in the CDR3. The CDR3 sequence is CATSRDFRGDQPQHF. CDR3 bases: TGTGCCACCAGCAGAGATTTTAGGGGAGATCAGCCCCAGCATTTT.

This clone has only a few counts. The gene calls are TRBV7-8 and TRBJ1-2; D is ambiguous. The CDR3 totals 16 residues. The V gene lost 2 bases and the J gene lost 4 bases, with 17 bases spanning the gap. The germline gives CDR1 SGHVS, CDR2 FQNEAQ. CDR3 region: CASSLRQTPGGYGYTF. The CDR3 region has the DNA TGTGCCAGCAGCTTAAGACAAACTCCCGGTGGCTATGGCTACACCTTC. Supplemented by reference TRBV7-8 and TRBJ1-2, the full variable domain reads GAGVSQSPRYKVAKRGQDVALRCDPISGHVSLFWYQQALGQGPEFLTYFQNEAQLDKSGLPSDRFFAERPEGSVSTLKIQRTQQEDSAVYLCASSLRQTPGGYGYTFGSGTRLTVV.

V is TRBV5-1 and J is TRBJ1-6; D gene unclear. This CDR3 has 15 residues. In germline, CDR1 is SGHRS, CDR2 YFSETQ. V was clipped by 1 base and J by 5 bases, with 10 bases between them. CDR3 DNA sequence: TGCGCCAGCAGCTTGCTTCCAGGTGATAATTCACCCCTCCACTTT. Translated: CASSLLPGDNSPLHF.

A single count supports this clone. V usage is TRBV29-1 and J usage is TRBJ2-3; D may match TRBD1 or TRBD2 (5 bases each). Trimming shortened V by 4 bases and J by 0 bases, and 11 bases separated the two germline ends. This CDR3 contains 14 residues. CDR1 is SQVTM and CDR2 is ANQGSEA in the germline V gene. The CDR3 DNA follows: TGCAGCGTTGGGGACCGAGCTAGCACAGATACGCAGTATTTT. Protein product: CSVGDRASTDTQYF.

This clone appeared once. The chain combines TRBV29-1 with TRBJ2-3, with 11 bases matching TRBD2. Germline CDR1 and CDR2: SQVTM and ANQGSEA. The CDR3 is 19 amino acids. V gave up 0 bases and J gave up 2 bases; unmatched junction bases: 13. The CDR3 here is CSVEDRGIAGGRFTDTQYF. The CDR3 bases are TGCAGCGTTGAAGATCGTGGAATAGCGGGGGGGCGTTTCACAGATACGCAGTATTTT.

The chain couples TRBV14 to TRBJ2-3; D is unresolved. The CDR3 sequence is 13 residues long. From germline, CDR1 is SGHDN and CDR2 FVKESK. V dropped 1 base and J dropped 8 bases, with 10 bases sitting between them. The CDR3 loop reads CASSQATSGTQYF. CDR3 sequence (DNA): TGTGCCAGCAGCCAAGCTACTTCGGGTACGCAGTATTTT. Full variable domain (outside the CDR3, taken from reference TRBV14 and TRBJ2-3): EAGVTQFPSHSVIEKGQTVTLRCDPISGHDNLYWYRRVMGKEIKFLLHFVKESKQDESGMPNNRFLAERTGGTYSTLKVQPAELEDSGVYFCASSQATSGTQYFGPGTRLTVL.

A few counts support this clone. The CDR3 reads CASSRYGVRSGELFF. The CDR3 bases are TGTGCCAGCAGCCGATACGGTGTTCGCAGTGGGGAGCTGTTTTTT. The chain is built from TRBV14 and TRBJ2-2; the D is unclear. Per the germline V gene, CDR1 is SGHDN and CDR2 is FVKESK. Trimming stripped 4 bases from V and 8 bases from J, with 17 bases between. The CDR3 is made up of 15 amino acids.

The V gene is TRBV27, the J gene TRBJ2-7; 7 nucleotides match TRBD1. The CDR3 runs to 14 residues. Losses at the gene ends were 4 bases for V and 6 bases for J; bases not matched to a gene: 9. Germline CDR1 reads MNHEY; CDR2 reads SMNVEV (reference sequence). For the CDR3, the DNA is TGTGCCAGCAGTTCTTCCGACAGGGTGAGCGAGCAGTACTTC. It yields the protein CASSSSDRVSEQYF.